These 27 T cell receptor beta chains share one sample of origin, sequenced in a study of blood T cell repertoires in COVID-19. TCRdb's table, derived via immunoSEQ multiplex PCR, lists solely in-frame clones and lacks some. The sample consists of 82,000 or so clones, 85% to 90% of them appearing once. The sequencing input was PBMCs or T cells enriched from blood (not recorded which). These TCRs come from a woman aged 45 to 65 with acute COVID-19.

V gene TRBV30 combines with J gene TRBJ1-3; possibly TRBD1 for D (5 bases). The CDR3 runs to 13 residues. V lost 4 bases and J lost 3, with 10 bases in between. Germline assignment: CDR1 GTSNPN and CDR2 SVGIG (reference sequence). CDR3: CAWMPGGGNTIYF. The CDR3 bases are TGTGCCTGGATGCCCGGGGGTGGAAACACCATATATTTT.

This clone was recorded once. The chain is built from TRBV25-1 and TRBJ1-6, with D tentatively TRBD1 (5 bases). The CDR3 is made up of 15 amino acids. In germline, CDR1 is MGHDK, CDR2 SYGVNS. V lost 4 bases and J lost 6, with 13 bases in between. CDR3 in amino acids: CASSASQGVNSPLHF. CDR3 sequence (DNA): TGTGCCAGCAGTGCCTCACAAGGGGTTAATTCACCCCTCCACTTT.

V usage is TRBV15 and J usage is TRBJ1-5; D gene unclear. Looked up from germline, CDR1 is LNHNV and CDR2 is YYDKDF (reference sequence). Trimming took 5 bases from V and 0 from J, leaving 2 bases between them. The length of the CDR3 is 12 residues. For the CDR3, the DNA is TGTGCCACCAGCCTTAGCAATCAGCCCCAGCATTTT. Protein sequence: CATSLSNQPQHF.

This chain connects TRBV9 to TRBJ2-3; 9 positions agree with TRBD2. The germline V gene encodes CDR1 SGDLS and CDR2 YYNGEE. CDR3 length: 17 residues. Trimming took 4 bases from V and 0 from J; bases not matched to a gene: 9. CDR3 DNA: TGTGCCAGCAGCCCCCGGGGGAGCGGGAGGAGCACAGATACGCAGTATTTT. It encodes CASSPRGSGRSTDTQYF.

The V call is TRBV28, the J call TRBJ1-5; possibly TRBD1 for D (6 bases). From germline, CDR1 is MDHEN and CDR2 SYDVKM. The ends were cut back, 9 bases at V and 6 bases at J, with 12 bases in the middle. The CDR3 runs to 12 residues. The CDR3 DNA reads as TGTGCCAGTTCGAGGGGGTCTCAGCCCCAGCATTTT. Translated: CASSRGSQPQHF.

This clone was detected once. The rearrangement links TRBV24-1 to TRBJ2-2, with TRBD1 matching over 7 bases. The J segment lost 3 bases and the V segment lost 4 bases, leaving 10 bases of the junction unmatched. Looked up from germline, CDR1 is KGHDR and CDR2 is SFDVKD. The CDR3 totals 17 residues. CDR3 residues: CATSEGRQGQDTGELFF. The CDR3 DNA is TGTGCCACCAGTGAGGGTCGACAGGGCCAGGACACCGGGGAGCTGTTTTTT.

The rearrangement links TRBV5-4 to TRBJ2-7; no definite D call. The CDR3 runs 14 residues. V lost 1 base, J lost 3 bases, and 11 bases lay in between. Germline CDR1 is SGHNT and CDR2 is YYREEE (reference sequence). CDR3 loop: CASSLSPRNYEQYF. CDR3 coding DNA: TGTGCCAGCAGCTTGTCACCCAGGAACTACGAGCAGTACTTC.

The chain recombines TRBV24-1 with TRBJ1-1; D perhaps matches TRBD1 (6 bases). V was shortened by 4 bases and J by 4 bases, with 12 bases between the two germline ends. The CDR3 totals 14 residues. Germline V gene lookup returns CDR1 KGHDR and CDR2 SFDVKD. The CDR3: CATSDARGGTEAFF. CDR3 sequence (DNA): TGTGCCACCAGTGACGCAAGGGGGGGCACTGAAGCTTTCTTT.

The CDR3 reads CASSQDLGRYTF. The DNA of the CDR3 is TGTGCCAGCAGCCAAGATCTAGGCCGCTACACCTTC. V usage is TRBV14 and J usage is TRBJ1-2, with D unclear. V was clipped by 0 bases and J by 9 bases, with 8 bases between them. CDR3 length: 12 residues. CDR1 and CDR2 from the germline V gene are SGHDN and FVKESK. Supplemented by reference TRBV14 and TRBJ1-2, the full variable domain reads EAGVTQFPSHSVIEKGQTVTLRCDPISGHDNLYWYRRVMGKEIKFLLHFVKESKQDESGMPNNRFLAERTGGTYSTLKVQPAELEDSGVYFCASSQDLGRYTFGSGTRLTVV.

The chain combines TRBV18 with TRBJ2-5; no reliable D call. V was pared by 3 bases and J by 2 bases, with 7 bases between. CDR1 is KGHSH and CDR2 is LQKENI in the germline V gene. The CDR3 loop spans 13 amino acids. The CDR3 loop reads CASSPARQETQYF. In DNA form, the CDR3 reads TGTGCCAGCTCACCTGCCAGGCAAGAGACCCAGTACTTC.

V and J are TRBV4-2 and TRBJ2-1, with 8 bases identical to TRBD2. Unmatched junction bases numbered 16, after V lost 1 base and J lost 8 bases. Germline values: CDR1 LGHNA, CDR2 YNFKEQ. This CDR3 is 18 amino acids long. This CDR3 is CASSQGLPSGFSPYEQFF. CDR3 bases: TGTGCCAGCAGCCAAGGACTCCCTAGCGGGTTCTCCCCCTATGAGCAGTTCTTC.

As regards this clone: One junction end does not reproduce the germline sequence, and a read error may be involved. V usage is TRBV7-7 and J usage is TRBJ2-1; TRBD1 agrees at 7 bases. This CDR3 comprises 14 residues. The V gene's germline CDR1 is SSHAT and CDR2 FNYEAQ (reference sequence). CDR3: CASSPSRQGNEQFF. The DNA of the CDR3 is TGTGCTAGCAGCCCATCCCGACAGGGCAATGAGCAGTTCTTC.

The J gene is TRBJ1-5, the V gene TRBV6-5; 7 bases agree with TRBD1. The germline V gene has CDR1 MNHEY and CDR2 SVGAGI. The length of the CDR3 is 13 residues. V gave up 7 bases and J gave up 4 bases; unmatched junction bases: 4. CDR3 nucleotides: TGTGCCAGCAAAGGGACAGCGAATCAGCCCCAGCATTTT. It encodes CASKGTANQPQHF.

Regarding this clone: Other DNA sequences in this specimen translate into the identical CDR3. V is TRBV29-1 and J is TRBJ1-2; 7 bases map to TRBD1. The CDR3 loop spans 12 amino acids. With 1 base clipped from V and 4 bases from J, the junction kept 0 bases outside the gene matches. Germline values: CDR1 SQVTM, CDR2 ANQGSEA. This CDR3 reads CSVEGQGYGYTF. For the CDR3, the DNA is TGCAGCGTTGAAGGACAGGGCTATGGCTACACCTTC. Looking up the rest from reference TRBV29-1 and TRBJ1-2 gives the full variable domain: SAVISQKPSRDICQRGTSLTIQCQVDSQVTMMFWYRQQPGQSLTLIATANQGSEATYESGFVIDKFPISRPNLTFSTLTVSNMSPEDSSIYLCSVEGQGYGYTFGSGTRLTVV.

The V and J genes are TRBV19 and TRBJ1-1, with 8 bases fitting TRBD1. V gave up 3 bases and J gave up 7 bases; unmatched junction bases: 10. Germline V gives CDR1 LNHDA, CDR2 SQIVND (reference sequence). The CDR3 totals 15 residues. CDR3 sequence (DNA): TGTGCCAGTAGTATTACAACAGGGGGATTCGGTGAAGCTTTCTTT. This codes for CASSITTGGFGEAFF.

This clone is a singleton in its sample. The rearrangement links TRBV9 to TRBJ2-7, with TRBD1 matching over 10 bases. CDR1 is SGDLS, CDR2 YYNGEE, per germline. The V segment lost 4 bases and the J segment 6 bases; nucleotides outside the gene matches: 4. CDR3 length: 13 amino acids. The CDR3 protein is CASSMGQGSEQYF. As DNA, the CDR3 is TGTGCCAGCAGCATGGGACAGGGGAGCGAGCAGTACTTC.

In its sample, this clone was seen once. The chain couples TRBV11-1 to TRBJ2-1, with 10 bases fitting TRBD2. The J segment lost 1 base and the V segment lost 5 bases, leaving 5 bases of the junction unmatched. Germline V CDR1 and CDR2: SGHAT, FQDESV (reference sequence). The CDR3 totals 16 residues. CDR3 sequence reads: CASSGLAALSYNEQFF. As DNA, the CDR3 is TGTGCCAGCAGCGGACTAGCGGCTCTGTCCTACAATGAGCAGTTCTTC.

The J gene is TRBJ1-4, the V gene TRBV30, with a tentative D call TRBD1 (5 bases). The CDR3 is made up of 14 amino acids. V was shortened by 5 bases and J by 1 base, with 11 bases between the two germline ends. CDR1 and CDR2 (germline): GTSNPN, SVGIG (reference sequence). The chain's CDR3 is CAWSRGGTNEKLFF. DNA of the CDR3: TGTGCCTGGTCCCGGGGGGGAACTAATGAAAAACTGTTTTTT.

The J gene is TRBJ1-3, the V gene TRBV28; 8 bases are a match to TRBD1. The ends lost 3 bases at V and 2 bases at J; junction bases unmatched: 9. Germline loops: CDR1 MDHEN, CDR2 SYDVKM. This CDR3 has 17 amino acids. The CDR3 DNA reads as TGTGCCAGCAGTTTCTCCCCGGGACAGGCCCCTGGAAACACCATATATTTT. Its translation: CASSFSPGQAPGNTIYF.

The DNA for the CDR3 is TGTGCCAGCAGCGTAGAGATGGGGGCAGGCGGGGAGACCCAGTACTTC. This codes for CASSVEMGAGGETQYF. This chain uses TRBV9 with TRBJ2-5; TRBD1 is a possible D gene (6 bases). Germline CDR1 SGDLS, CDR2 YYNGEE. V was cut by 0 bases and J by 5 bases, with 17 bases left in between. This CDR3 is 16 amino acids long.

V is TRBV4-1 and J is TRBJ2-3; 15 bases are a match to TRBD2. J lost 6 bases, V lost 6 bases, and 7 bases had no gene match. The CDR3 is made up of 16 amino acids. In germline, CDR1 is MGHRA, CDR2 YSYEKL. In DNA form, the CDR3 reads TGCGCCAGCAGTCCCGGGACTAGCGGGAGGTTGGATACGCAGTATTTT. This translates into CASSPGTSGRLDTQYF.

This chain joins TRBV7-2 and TRBJ2-2; TRBD2 agrees at 8 bases. Germline V gene data show CDR1 as SGHTA and CDR2 as FQGNSA. This CDR3 has 18 residues. Trimming removed 1 base from V and 3 bases from J; junction bases left unmatched: 10. This chain's CDR3 is CASSLEALRAGDTGELFF. The CDR3 nucleotides read TGTGCCAGCAGCTTAGAGGCGTTGAGAGCGGGAGACACCGGGGAGCTGTTTTTT.

The V call is TRBV18, the J call TRBJ2-5; the match to TRBD2 covers 8 bases. Trimming cost V 3 bases and J 3 bases; bases outside gene matches: 9. The CDR3 length is 16 residues. The germline CDR1 and CDR2 sequences are KGHSH and LQKENI. The CDR3 DNA is TGTGCCAGCTCACCCAGCAACCGGGAGGGAAAAGAGACCCAGTACTTC. It encodes CASSPSNREGKETQYF. Combining the CDR3 with reference TRBV18 and TRBJ2-5 gives the whole variable domain NAGVMQNPRHLVRRRGQEARLRCSPMKGHSHVYWYRQLPEEGLKFMVYLQKENIIDESGMPKERFSAEFPKEGPSILRIQQVVRGDSAAYFCASSPSNREGKETQYFGPGTRLLVL.

The chain couples TRBV7-8 to TRBJ1-3; tentatively, D is TRBD1 (6 bases). Germline V lookup: CDR1 SGHVS, CDR2 FQNEAQ. V gave up 5 bases and J gave up 0 bases, with 11 bases separating them. The CDR3 is made up of 15 amino acids. As DNA, the CDR3 is TGTGCCAGCAGCCGAGGGGGGCACTCTGGAAACACCATATATTTT. Amino acid sequence: CASSRGGHSGNTIYF.

This clone came up once. The genes are TRBV6-5 and TRBJ2-1; 16 bases map to TRBD2. The CDR3 covers 16 residues. V was clipped by 4 bases and J by 9 bases; unmatched bases: 6. Germline loops: CDR1 MNHEY, CDR2 SVGAGI. The chain's CDR3 is CASSSSGLAGGGEQFF. For the CDR3, the DNA is TGTGCCAGCAGTTCATCGGGACTAGCGGGAGGGGGTGAGCAGTTCTTC.

The V and J genes are TRBV30 and TRBJ2-7; TRBD1 matches at 10 bases. The CDR3 has 15 amino acids. Unmatched junction bases numbered 10, after V lost 2 bases and J lost 6 bases. Germline V gene data show CDR1 as GTSNPN and CDR2 as SVGIG (reference sequence). This CDR3 reads CAWSINIGTGVEQYF. DNA of the CDR3: TGTGCCTGGAGTATTAATATAGGGACAGGGGTCGAGCAGTACTTC.

The chain recombines TRBV7-8 with TRBJ2-7; TRBD2 agrees at 9 bases. Germline V gene lookup returns CDR1 SGHVS and CDR2 FQNEAQ. There are 14 residues in the CDR3. Losses at the gene ends were 5 bases for V and 6 bases for J; bases not matched to a gene: 8. The CDR3 DNA is TGTGCCAGCAGCCCTAGCGGGATTGCCGGCGAGCAGTACTTC. Protein: CASSPSGIAGEQYF.